Shown below are 26 T cell receptor beta chains from a single sample sequenced in a study of T cell changes during pregnancy in multiple sclerosis. Assay: immunoSEQ multiplex PCR; the TCRdb copy retains only in-frame clones and omits some. The profile shows roughly 100,000 clones, roughly nine tenths of them singletons. Sample: peripheral blood, taken after pregnancy. The receptors derive from a female donor with multiple sclerosis, enrolled in a pregnancy study.

V usage is TRBV14 and J usage is TRBJ1-4; 7 positions match TRBD1. The junction had 2 bases not matched to a gene; V was cut back by 4 bases and J by 0 bases. The CDR3 extends over 15 amino acids. CDR1 is SGHDN, CDR2 FVKESK, per germline. In nucleotides, the CDR3 is TGTGCCAGCAGCCTCGGGACAGCAACTAATGAAAAACTGTTTTTT. Encoded protein: CASSLGTATNEKLFF.

This clone turned up a few times. The V gene is TRBV5-1, the J gene TRBJ2-7; D might be TRBD1 (6 bases). CDR3 length equals 15 residues. V was clipped by 3 bases and J by 2 bases, with 15 bases between them. From germline, CDR1 is SGHRS and CDR2 YFSETQ. The CDR3 nucleotides read TGCGCCAGCAGCTCCCCAGGGGCCATTACCTACGAGCAGTACTTC. Its protein product is CASSSPGAITYEQYF.

The gene calls are TRBV28 and TRBJ1-1; unclear D gene. Germline loops: CDR1 MDHEN, CDR2 SYDVKM. Trimming left V 2 bases short and J 1 base short, with 5 bases between. The CDR3 is 13 residues long. CDR3 protein: CASSLLGNTEAFF. The CDR3 region has the DNA TGTGCCAGCAGTTTACTCGGGAACACTGAAGCTTTCTTT.

This clone appeared once. The chain combines TRBV30 with TRBJ1-2; possible D gene TRBD1, 6 bases. CDR3 length: 13 amino acids. The germline V gene encodes CDR1 GTSNPN and CDR2 SVGIG (reference sequence). Trimming removed 0 bases from V and 2 bases from J, with 7 bases in between. The CDR3 is CAWSVRGNYGYTF. The CDR3 bases are TGTGCCTGGAGTGTTAGGGGGAACTATGGCTACACCTTC.

The CDR3 coding sequence is TGTGCCAGCAGCCGAGACAGATTCTCTGGAAACACCATATATTTT. This translates into CASSRDRFSGNTIYF. The chain couples TRBV7-9 to TRBJ1-3, with D maybe TRBD1 (5 bases). Germline CDR1 SEHNR, CDR2 FQNEAQ (reference sequence). There are 15 residues in the CDR3. Trimming removed 5 bases at V and 0 bases at J, with 11 bases between.

The rearrangement links TRBV6-1 to TRBJ2-7; TRBD1 is a possible D gene (6 bases). CDR1 is MNHNS, CDR2 SASEGT, per germline. V was clipped by 4 bases and J by 3 bases, with 10 bases between them. The CDR3 is 13 residues long. In nucleotides, the CDR3 is TGTGCCAGCAGTGGAGGCAGGGGCTACGAGCAGTACTTC. Translation gives CASSGGRGYEQYF.

The chain joins TRBV7-3 to TRBJ2-3; TRBD2 matches 7 bases. Germline V gene data show CDR1 as SGHTA and CDR2 as FQGTGA. The ends lost 5 bases at V and 6 bases at J; junction bases unmatched: 14. The CDR3 length is 16 residues. The CDR3, as DNA: TGTGCCAGCAGCCCGGGTAGCGGCGGGAGAAGGGATACGCAGTATTTT. Translated: CASSPGSGGRRDTQYF.

This chain connects TRBV25-1 to TRBJ1-6, with TRBD1 matching over 8 bases. V lost 1 base, J lost 7 bases, and 3 bases stayed unmatched. The CDR3 length is 15 residues. Germline V lookup: CDR1 MGHDK, CDR2 SYGVNS. The CDR3 nucleotides are TGTGCCAGCAGTGAATCCGACAGGGGCAATTCACCCCTCCACTTT. It specifies CASSESDRGNSPLHF. The full variable domain, its missing parts supplied by reference TRBV25-1 and TRBJ1-6, is EADIYQTPRYLVIGTGKKITLECSQTMGHDKMYWYQQDPGMELHLIHYSYGVNSTEKGDLSSESTVSRIRTEHFPLTLESARPSHTSQYLCASSESDRGNSPLHFGNGTRLTVT.

The V and J genes are TRBV7-8 and TRBJ1-4; 9 nucleotides agree with TRBD1. V lost 6 bases, J lost 7 bases, and 6 bases stayed unmatched. This CDR3 is built from 14 residues. Germline values: CDR1 SGHVS, CDR2 FQNEAQ. The CDR3 loop reads CASSYTGGFEKLFF. The CDR3 DNA reads TGTGCCAGCAGTTATACAGGGGGCTTTGAAAAACTGTTTTTT.

The rearrangement uses TRBV19 and TRBJ2-7; 8 bases line up with TRBD2. Germline CDR1 LNHDA, CDR2 SQIVND (reference sequence). This CDR3 has 15 residues. The V and J ends lost 4 bases and 3 bases, in that order; junction bases with no gene match: 8. The CDR3 DNA reads TGTGCCAGTAGTACTAATGCGGCGGGAGGCTACGAGCAGTACTTC. This codes for CASSTNAAGGYEQYF.

The CDR3 loop is CASRTTGSITGELFF. In DNA, the CDR3 is TGTGCCAGCAGAACGACAGGGTCAATCACCGGGGAGCTGTTTTTT. The genes are TRBV6-4 and TRBJ2-2; 7 bases agree with TRBD1. Germline CDR1 reads MRHNA; CDR2 reads SNTAGT. CDR3 length: 15 residues. The ends lost 6 bases at V and 4 bases at J; junction bases unmatched: 8.

About this clone: Within the sample, other DNA sequences also encode this same CDR3. The rearrangement links TRBV9 to TRBJ2-2; unclear D gene. Trimming pared 0 bases from V and 6 bases from J, leaving 9 bases between. This CDR3 spans 14 amino acids. CDR1 is SGDLS, CDR2 YYNGEE, per germline. The CDR3 is CASSVEYRAGELFF. The CDR3 DNA follows: TGTGCCAGCAGCGTAGAATACCGCGCCGGGGAGCTGTTTTTT.

This clone showed up just once. The chain has TRBV11-2 and TRBJ2-1; tentative D call: TRBD2 (7 bases). Trimming cost V 10 bases and J 3 bases, with 19 bases left between them. Germline-derived CDR1 and CDR2 are SGHAT and FQNNGV. There are 15 residues in the CDR3. CDR3 in DNA: TGTGCCACCAATCCCGGGGGGCGTTTCTACAATGAGCAGTTCTTC. This gives the protein CATNPGGRFYNEQFF.

This chain uses TRBV9 with TRBJ2-4; the D gene is possibly TRBD2 (5 bases). The V and J ends lost 0 bases and 4 bases respectively, with 14 bases between them. Germline loops: CDR1 SGDLS, CDR2 YYNGEE. The CDR3 runs 16 residues. This chain's CDR3 is CASSVDSGWEKNIQYF. The CDR3 DNA reads TGTGCCAGCAGCGTAGATTCGGGGTGGGAGAAAAACATTCAGTACTTC.

This sequence joins TRBV19 and TRBJ2-3, with 7 positions matching TRBD1. Germline V gene sequence: CDR1 LNHDA, CDR2 SQIVND (reference sequence). With 5 bases clipped from V and 5 bases from J, the junction kept 4 bases outside the gene matches. This CDR3 contains 13 residues. The CDR3 loop reads CASSWSGGDTQYF. CDR3 DNA sequence: TGTGCCAGTAGTTGGTCAGGGGGAGATACGCAGTATTTT.

V and J are TRBV7-2 and TRBJ1-2; possible D gene TRBD1, 6 bases. The CDR3 is 13 amino acids. Germline CDR1 reads SGHTA; CDR2 reads FQGNSA. Deletions cut 5 bases from V and 4 bases from J, with 11 bases between. CDR3 residues: CASSLGGVYGYTF. The CDR3, as DNA: TGTGCCAGCAGCCTAGGGGGGGTCTATGGCTACACCTTC.

The chain employs TRBV29-1 and TRBJ2-7, with D possibly TRBD1 on 7 matching bases. This CDR3 is 12 amino acids long. The germline V gene encodes CDR1 SQVTM and CDR2 ANQGSEA. Trimming removed 3 bases from V and 5 bases from J, with 11 bases in between. In DNA, the CDR3 is TGCAGCGTTGATCAGGGGGGCAACGAGCAGTACTTC. Protein sequence: CSVDQGGNEQYF.

This chain uses TRBV6-5 with TRBJ2-7; D gene ambiguous. The CDR3 totals 14 residues. The germline gives CDR1 MNHEY, CDR2 SVGAGI. With 6 bases removed from V and 3 bases from J, the gap between germline ends came to 15 bases. CDR3 amino acids: CASSPAGSFYEQYF. CDR3 nucleotide sequence: TGTGCCAGCAGCCCCGCCGGGTCCTTCTACGAGCAGTACTTC.

This rearrangement joins TRBV9 to TRBJ2-3; 7 positions agree with TRBD1. J gave up 0 bases and V 0 bases, and 4 bases lay outside the gene matches. The CDR3 loop spans 16 amino acids. The V gene's germline CDR1 is SGDLS and CDR2 YYNGEE. The CDR3 protein is CASSVGGRGSTDTQYF. The CDR3 DNA follows: TGTGCCAGCAGCGTAGGTGGCAGGGGGAGCACAGATACGCAGTATTTT.

The CDR3 loop reads CASSYTLGGGDTQYF. CDR3 nucleotides: TGTGCCAGCAGTTACACCTTGGGTGGAGGAGATACGCAGTATTTT. V is TRBV6-5 and J is TRBJ2-3, with D perhaps TRBD2 (5 bases). The germline V and J ends were trimmed by 2 bases and 5 bases, with 14 bases remaining between them. The CDR3 contains 15 residues. CDR1 and CDR2 (germline): MNHEY, SVGAGI.

V gene TRBV27 combines with J gene TRBJ2-5; a possible D gene is TRBD1 (6 bases). V was cut by 1 base and J by 4 bases, with 10 bases left in between. The CDR3 spans 14 residues. The germline gives CDR1 MNHEY, CDR2 SMNVEV (reference sequence). The CDR3 coding sequence is TGTGCCAGCAGTTTATACCAGGGGAGAGAGACCCAGTACTTC. This codes for CASSLYQGRETQYF.

The chain carries TRBV6-1 and TRBJ2-2; possible D gene TRBD2, 6 bases. From germline, CDR1 is MNHNS and CDR2 SASEGT. V was pared by 1 base and J by 10 bases, with 13 bases between. The CDR3 is 14 residues long. CDR3 bases: TGTGCCAGCAGTGAAGAGGGGACTCCATTGGAGCTGTTTTTT. Translation gives CASSEEGTPLELFF.

The chain joins TRBV19 to TRBJ1-1; D possibly corresponds to TRBD1 (5 bases). There are 15 residues in the CDR3. V dropped 6 bases and J dropped 4 bases, with 18 bases sitting between them. CDR1 and CDR2 from the germline V gene are LNHDA and SQIVND (reference sequence). CDR3 sequence reads: CASSPGLFVLTEAFF. DNA of the CDR3: TGTGCCAGTAGCCCAGGGTTATTTGTCCTCACTGAAGCTTTCTTT.

The chain employs TRBV7-9 and TRBJ2-5; TRBD2 is a possible D gene (6 bases). The CDR3 totals 15 residues. CDR1 is SEHNR, CDR2 FQNEAQ, per germline (reference sequence). V lost 1 base to trimming and J lost 1 base, with 10 bases between them. CDR3 in amino acids: CASSLGLGGQETQYF. The CDR3 coding sequence is TGTGCCAGCAGCTTAGGATTGGGGGGCCAAGAGACCCAGTACTTC.

The V gene is TRBV6-1, the J gene TRBJ2-7; a weak D match, TRBD1 (7 bases). Between the trimmed V and J ends, which lost 8 bases and 4 bases, there was a span of 18 bases. CDR3 length equals 14 residues. Per the germline V gene, CDR1 is MNHNS and CDR2 is SASEGT. The CDR3 DNA reads as TGTGCCAGCGGAGGAGGGGGCAGCTTATACGAGCAGTACTTC. Residues: CASGGGGSLYEQYF.

CDR3 bases: TGCGCCAGCAGTGAGTCTGGGCTCCCTGAAAAACTGTTTTTT. Translation gives CASSESGLPEKLFF. The chain uses TRBV10-1 and TRBJ1-4; D is unresolved. This CDR3 has 14 residues. Per the germline V gene, CDR1 is WNHNN and CDR2 is SYGVQD (reference sequence). V lost 0 bases and J 7 bases, leaving 9 bases between the germline ends.